This TCR beta chain derives from a study of blood T cells in healthy people across ages. Study-wide findings and caveats: Comparison with aged donors showed that long-lived donors had more naive CD4+ cells and higher diversity. With age, beta diversity per million T cells declined roughly linearly, significantly by 40.

CDR1 SGHRS and CDR2 YFSETQ come from the germline V gene. V was shortened by 8 bases and J by 0 bases, with 18 bases between the two germline ends. The CDR3 is 15 residues long. With each sample, at least 5.5 micrograms of total RNA were extracted. Sample-barcoded 5' priming and a J-beta primer mix drove a second PCR of roughly 7 to 11 cycles. Individual samples furnished no less than 2.5 million CDR3-containing paired-end reads apiece. TCRdb reanalysed the 5' RACE reads using MiXCR and keeps one entry per CDR3 protein. The repertoire holds 1.5 million to 2 million distinct CDR3 sequences, with 25% to 30% as singletons. A remark on this clonotype: Its antigen is not known.

This clonotype was sampled from a woman in her twenties or thirties in good health. Material for sequencing was blood. This chain connects TRBV5-1 to TRBJ2-7; D remains ambiguous. The chain's CDR3 is CASSYVSSSSYEQYF. In DNA, the CDR3 is TGCGCCAGTTCTTACGTGAGCTCTTCCTCCTACGAGCAGTACTTC. The entire variable domain, with the rest obtained from reference TRBV5-1 and TRBJ2-7, is as follows: KAGVTQTPRYLIKTRGQQVTLSCSPISGHRSVSWYQQTPGQGLQFLFEYFSETQRNKGNFPGRFSGRQFSNSRSEMNVSTLELGDSALYLCASSYVSSSSYEQYFGPGTRLTVT.